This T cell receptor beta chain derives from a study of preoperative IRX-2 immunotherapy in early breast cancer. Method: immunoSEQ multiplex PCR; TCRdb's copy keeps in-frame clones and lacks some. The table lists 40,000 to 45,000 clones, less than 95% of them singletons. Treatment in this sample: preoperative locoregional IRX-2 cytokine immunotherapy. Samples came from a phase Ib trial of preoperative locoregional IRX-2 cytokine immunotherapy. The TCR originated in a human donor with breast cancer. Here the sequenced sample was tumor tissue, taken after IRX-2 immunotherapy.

CDR3 residues: CASSMSLNTEAFF. CDR3 DNA sequence: TGTGCCAGCAGCATGTCACTGAACACTGAAGCTTTCTTT. The chain carries TRBV7-2 and TRBJ1-1, with unresolved D. The ends were cut back, 5 bases at V and 0 bases at J, with 7 bases in the middle. Germline loops: CDR1 SGHTA, CDR2 FQGNSA. The CDR3 has 13 amino acids. Full variable domain (remainder filled in from reference TRBV7-2 and TRBJ1-1): GAGVSQSPSNKVTEKGKDVELRCDPISGHTALYWYRQSLGQGLEFLIYFQGNSAPDKSGLPSDRFSAERTGGSVSTLTIQRTQQEDSAVYLCASSMSLNTEAFFGQGTRLTVV.